This T cell receptor beta chain was sequenced in a study of low-dose radiotherapy and immunotherapy resistance in tumors. Overall study: A dose of 0.5 Gy per fraction was delivered to Cohort 1 every 2 weeks, for a total of 6.5 Gy. The study gave patients oral aspirin 300 mg daily for four cycles from cycle 1 day 1.

With a V-primer adapter and a constant-region primer, TCRs were amplified for roughly 18 PCR cycles. Isolated mRNA underwent amplification by in vitro transcription. One entry per CDR3 protein, called by TCRdb with MiXCR from the reads. The sample has under 60,000 distinct CDR3 sequences, around a third seen once. This clonotype showed up many times. The time point denotes: after trial treatment. Treatment noted: LDRT plus nivolumab, ipilimumab, low-dose cyclophosphamide and aspirin (RACIN trial). Along with nivolumab and ipilimumab, donors received aspirin, low-dose cyclophosphamide and low-dose radiotherapy. Germline assignment: CDR1 SQVTM and CDR2 ANQGSEA. The J segment lost 4 bases and the V segment lost 3 bases, leaving 6 bases of the junction unmatched. This CDR3 has 14 amino acids.

The chain joins TRBV29-1 to TRBJ2-1; 7 bases are shared with TRBD1. This TCR was recovered from a male donor with rectosigmoid adenocarcinoma. The input for sequencing was PBMCs, taken after low-dose radiotherapy plus immunotherapy. CDR3 DNA sequence: TGCAGCGTTGATCAGGACAGGCCTTACAATGAGCAGTTCTTC. Its translation is CSVDQDRPYNEQFF.